These 31 T cell receptor beta chains originate from one sample sequenced in a study of T cell responses to AZD1222 COVID-19 vaccine. The repertoire was sequenced with immunoSEQ multiplex PCR; TCRdb's copy has only in-frame clones and lacks some. The data show fewer than 200,000 clones, roughly 91% seen once. Sequencing was performed on peripheral blood, taken on day 0 of AZD1222 vaccination. Receptor source: an adult in good health.

The chain has TRBV28 and TRBJ1-1, with 9 bases identical to TRBD1. CDR1 MDHEN and CDR2 SYDVKM come from the germline V gene. There are 15 residues in the CDR3. J gave up 1 base and V 7 bases, and 7 bases lay outside the gene matches. CDR3 amino acids: CASTLTGGPNTEAFF. Here the CDR3 DNA reads TGTGCCAGCACCCTAACAGGGGGCCCGAACACTGAAGCTTTCTTT.

The chain joins TRBV28 to TRBJ1-2, with 10 bases matching TRBD1. Germline V gene data show CDR1 as MDHEN and CDR2 as SYDVKM. V trimming: 2 bases; J trimming: 7 bases; junction bases outside the gene matches: 7. CDR3 length: 15 amino acids. The CDR3 sequence is CASSLPLGQGGGYTF. The DNA of the CDR3 is TGTGCCAGCAGTTTACCCCTTGGACAGGGGGGTGGCTACACCTTC.

This sequence joins TRBV7-9 and TRBJ1-4; 7 bases map to TRBD1. J gave up 8 bases and V 1 base, and 4 bases lay outside the gene matches. Looked up from germline, CDR1 is SEHNR and CDR2 is FQNEAQ (reference sequence). The CDR3 is made up of 14 amino acids. The CDR3, as DNA: TGTGCCAGCAGCTTAGGGCAGGGGGGCGAAAAACTGTTTTTT. Protein sequence: CASSLGQGGEKLFF.

The V call is TRBV19, the J call TRBJ1-2; 9 bases align to TRBD1. Germline V gene lookup returns CDR1 LNHDA and CDR2 SQIVND (reference sequence). This CDR3 has 16 residues. The ends lost 2 bases at V and 1 base at J; junction bases unmatched: 5. CDR3 bases: TGTGCCAGTAGTATATATGGGACAGGGAATAACTATGGCTACACCTTC. Its protein product is CASSIYGTGNNYGYTF.

This sequence joins TRBV5-1 and TRBJ1-1; D possibly corresponds to TRBD1 (5 bases). This CDR3 is 18 amino acids long. The germline gives CDR1 SGHRS, CDR2 YFSETQ. With 3 bases removed from V and 3 bases from J, the gap between germline ends came to 24 bases. Here the CDR3 reads CASSWKGFGGRTYTEAFF. The CDR3 nucleotides read TGCGCCAGCAGCTGGAAGGGGTTTGGCGGCAGGACATACACTGAAGCTTTCTTT.

The chain carries TRBV4-3 and TRBJ2-1; D might be TRBD2 (6 bases). CDR1 and CDR2 from the germline V gene are LGHNA and YSLEER. The V and J ends lost 6 bases and 13 bases respectively, with 19 bases between them. The CDR3 length is 13 residues. The CDR3 sequence: CASRTNPGGAQFF. The CDR3 DNA follows: TGCGCCAGCAGAACGAACCCCGGAGGGGCTCAGTTCTTC.

This chain joins TRBV18 and TRBJ1-5; the D is unclear. The CDR3 has 13 residues. V lost 9 bases to trimming and J lost 1 base, with 10 bases between them. The germline gives CDR1 KGHSH, CDR2 LQKENI. CDR3 DNA sequence: TGTGCCAGTGCCCTGTCCAGCAATCAGCCCCAGCATTTT. This codes for CASALSSNQPQHF. Together with reference TRBV18 and TRBJ1-5, the CDR3 gives the full variable domain: NAGVMQNPRHLVRRRGQEARLRCSPMKGHSHVYWYRQLPEEGLKFMVYLQKENIIDESGMPKERFSAEFPKEGPSILRIQQVVRGDSAAYFCASALSSNQPQHFGDGTRLSIL.

This clone was seen just once. The J gene is TRBJ1-2, the V gene TRBV6-2 or TRBV6-3; possible D gene TRBD1, 6 bases. The germline V and J ends were trimmed by 4 bases and 5 bases, with 17 bases remaining between them. CDR3 length: 15 residues. Per germline, CDR1 MNHEY and CDR2 SVGEGT. CDR3 DNA sequence: TGTGCCAGCAGTTTAAACAGGGATAGGAAATATGGCTACACCTTC. As protein: CASSLNRDRKYGYTF.

The chain has TRBV9 and TRBJ2-2; 9 nucleotides match TRBD2. Unmatched junction bases numbered 3, after V lost 1 base and J lost 5 bases. Germline loops: CDR1 SGDLS, CDR2 YYNGEE. The CDR3 contains 15 residues. As DNA, the CDR3 is TGTGCCAGCAGCGTACTAGCGGGACTTACCGGGGAGCTGTTTTTT. Translated: CASSVLAGLTGELFF. Full variable domain (outside the CDR3, taken from reference TRBV9 and TRBJ2-2): DSGVTQTPKHLITATGQRVTLRCSPRSGDLSVYWYQQSLDQGLQFLIQYYNGEERAKGNILERFSAQQFPDLHSELNLSSLELGDSALYFCASSVLAGLTGELFFGEGSRLTVL.

The rearrangement links TRBV5-1 to TRBJ2-1; D is perhaps TRBD2 (6 bases). The V end was cut by 5 bases, the J end by 4 bases, with 16 bases between. This CDR3 comprises 15 residues. Germline V gene lookup returns CDR1 SGHRS and CDR2 YFSETQ. DNA of the CDR3: TGCGCCAGCAGAACGGAGGGGCAGGGATACAATGAGCAGTTCTTC. The encoded protein is CASRTEGQGYNEQFF.

In its sample, this clone is medium-sized. The rearrangement joins TRBV6-5 to TRBJ2-1; 7 bases match TRBD1. This CDR3 comprises 15 residues. With 2 bases clipped from V and 7 bases from J, the junction kept 8 bases outside the gene matches. Germline values: CDR1 MNHEY, CDR2 SVGAGI. The DNA for the CDR3 is TGTGCCAGCAGTTACCAGTCAGGGGGTCCGAATGAGCAGTTCTTC. This encodes CASSYQSGGPNEQFF.

This clone was counted once. V and J are TRBV4-2 and TRBJ2-3, with D unresolved. The CDR3 consists of 13 residues. Between the trimmed V and J ends, which lost 0 bases and 6 bases, there was a span of 7 bases. The germline CDR1 and CDR2 sequences are LGHNA and YNFKEQ. In DNA, the CDR3 is TGTGCCAGCAGCCAAGATATACGGGATACGCAGTATTTT. Its translation: CASSQDIRDTQYF.

The rearrangement joins TRBV29-1 to TRBJ2-1; D gene unclear. Germline lookup yields CDR1 SQVTM and CDR2 ANQGSEA. The CDR3 is made up of 11 amino acids. V was trimmed by 3 bases and J by 8 bases, leaving 8 bases between them. The CDR3 protein is CSVEFRDEQFF. CDR3 DNA: TGCAGCGTTGAGTTTAGGGATGAGCAGTTCTTC.

This sequence joins TRBV10-1 and TRBJ2-2; 8 positions match TRBD2. This CDR3 spans 15 amino acids. The J segment lost 3 bases and the V segment lost 4 bases, leaving 4 bases of the junction unmatched. The germline V gene encodes CDR1 WNHNN and CDR2 SYGVQD (reference sequence). CDR3 sequence: CASSAKRGYTGELFF. CDR3 nucleotides: TGCGCCAGCAGTGCGAAGCGGGGGTACACCGGGGAGCTGTTTTTT.

The genes are TRBV10-2 and TRBJ2-7; maybe TRBD2 (5 bases). This CDR3 region has 14 residues. Germline V gene sequence: CDR1 WSHSY, CDR2 SAAADI. Trimming shortened V by 4 bases and J by 0 bases, and 10 bases separated the two germline ends. The CDR3 nucleotides are TGCGCCAGCAGTGGACTACCTATCTCCTACGAGCAGTACTTC. Its translation: CASSGLPISYEQYF.

This clone occurred once. The chain uses TRBV11-3 and TRBJ2-1; 14 nucleotides align to TRBD2. V was pared by 5 bases and J by 5 bases, with 5 bases of the junction left unmatched. The CDR3 spans 16 residues. Germline V gene sequence: CDR1 SGHNT, CDR2 YENEEA. The CDR3 is CASSQKGLAGDNEQFF. The CDR3 DNA reads as TGTGCCAGCAGCCAAAAGGGACTAGCGGGGGACAATGAGCAGTTCTTC.

The chain combines TRBV7-2 with TRBJ2-1; D might be TRBD1 (6 bases). Per the germline V gene, CDR1 is SGHTA and CDR2 is FQGNSA. V was trimmed by 3 bases and J by 5 bases, leaving 8 bases between them. This CDR3 is built from 13 residues. In nucleotides, the CDR3 is TGTGCCAGCAGCTTGGACAGAAACAATGAGCAGTTCTTC. This sequence encodes CASSLDRNNEQFF.

V usage is TRBV6-5 and J usage is TRBJ2-7, with 7 nucleotides matching TRBD1. CDR1 and CDR2 from the germline V gene are MNHEY and SVGAGI. This CDR3 is built from 14 residues. The junction had 1 base not matched to a gene; V was cut back by 0 bases and J by 2 bases. The CDR3 DNA reads as TGTGCCAGCAGTTACTCACAGGGGCCCTACGAGCAGTACGTC. Residues: CASSYSQGPYEQYV.

The rearrangement uses TRBV7-3 and TRBJ2-2, with TRBD2 identical over 8 bases. The CDR3 is made up of 16 amino acids. Germline values: CDR1 SGHTA, CDR2 FQGTGA. With V trimmed by 2 bases and J by 4 bases, 6 bases remained unmatched. CDR3 in amino acids: CASSLSGTSLTGELFF. The CDR3 coding sequence is TGTGCCAGCAGCTTATCCGGGACTAGTCTCACCGGGGAGCTGTTTTTT. The complete variable domain, with remaining parts taken from reference TRBV7-3 and TRBJ2-2, reads GAGVSQTPSNKVTEKGKYVELRCDPISGHTALYWYRQSLGQGPEFLIYFQGTGAADDSGLPNDRFFAVRPEGSVSTLKIQRTERGDSAVYLCASSLSGTSLTGELFFGEGSRLTVL.

The V call is TRBV7-8, the J call TRBJ2-7; D is possibly TRBD1 (6 bases). V was pared by 5 bases and J by 4 bases, with 9 bases between. There are 12 residues in the CDR3. CDR1 and CDR2 from the germline V gene are SGHVS and FQNEAQ. CDR3 nucleotide sequence: TGTGCCAGCAGCGACAGGATTTACGAGCAGTACTTC. Translation: CASSDRIYEQYF.

The genes are TRBV24-1 and TRBJ1-2; TRBD1 agrees at 8 bases. Germline loops: CDR1 KGHDR, CDR2 SFDVKD. V shed 0 bases and J 10 bases; nucleotides not matched to a gene: 6. This CDR3 comprises 14 residues. CDR3 nucleotide sequence: TGTGCCACCAGTGATTTGCCGGGACAGGTTGACTACACCTTC. Translation: CATSDLPGQVDYTF.

The CDR3 is CASSLGLNSNQPQHF. Written as DNA, the CDR3 is TGTGCCAGCAGTTTAGGACTGAATAGCAATCAGCCCCAGCATTTT. This chain links TRBV27 with TRBJ1-5, with no clear D. The CDR3 length is 15 residues. Germline assignment: CDR1 MNHEY and CDR2 SMNVEV (reference sequence). Trimming shortened V by 2 bases and J by 0 bases, and 8 bases separated the two germline ends.

The chain is built from TRBV4-1 and TRBJ1-6; D remains ambiguous. The ends were cut back, 0 bases at V and 7 bases at J, with 13 bases in the middle. This CDR3 has 16 amino acids. Germline V gene lookup returns CDR1 MGHRA and CDR2 YSYEKL. DNA of the CDR3: TGCGCCAGCAGCCAAGATGCGGCGGGGAGAAATTCACCCCTCCACTTT. Its protein is CASSQDAAGRNSPLHF.

The chain carries TRBV5-4 and TRBJ2-2, with a tentative D call TRBD2 (6 bases). Germline lookup yields CDR1 SGHNT and CDR2 YYREEE (reference sequence). The CDR3 totals 17 residues. Trimming took 4 bases from V and 2 from J, leaving 18 bases between them. In DNA, the CDR3 is TGTGCCAGCAGCACCGCGGAGCGGGTCCATAACACCGGGGAGCTGTTTTTT. Translating it yields CASSTAERVHNTGELFF.

The chain uses TRBV5-1 and TRBJ1-5; D ambiguous. CDR3 length: 15 amino acids. V lost 5 bases, J lost 3 bases, and 15 bases lay in between. Germline values: CDR1 SGHRS, CDR2 YFSETQ. CDR3 sequence reads: CASSLSGKFNQPQHF. Here the CDR3 DNA reads TGCGCCAGCAGTCTCTCGGGAAAATTCAATCAGCCCCAGCATTTT.

This clone appeared a single time. This chain links TRBV6-5 with TRBJ1-1; 9 bases map to TRBD1. CDR3 length: 13 amino acids. The V gene's germline CDR1 is MNHEY and CDR2 SVGAGI. After removal of 2 bases from V and 5 bases from J, the junction contained 0 bases not matched to a gene. The CDR3 bases are TGTGCCAGCAGTTACGGACAGGGGACTGAAGCTTTCTTT. Its protein product is CASSYGQGTEAFF.

The gene calls are TRBV5-1 and TRBJ1-2; the match to TRBD1 covers 9 bases. Germline V lookup: CDR1 SGHRS, CDR2 YFSETQ. Trimming cost V 3 bases and J 4 bases; bases outside gene matches: 1. This CDR3 contains 13 residues. DNA for the CDR3: TGCGCCAGCAGCTCGGGACAGGGCTATGGCTACACCTTC. As protein: CASSSGQGYGYTF.

The chain couples TRBV10-1 to TRBJ2-3; D unresolved. Germline V gene sequence: CDR1 WNHNN, CDR2 SYGVQD (reference sequence). The CDR3 has 16 residues. With 3 bases removed from V and 2 bases from J, the gap between germline ends came to 15 bases. This CDR3 reads CASSEKAGAFTDTQYF. CDR3 sequence (DNA): TGCGCCAGCAGTGAAAAAGCAGGAGCCTTCACAGATACGCAGTATTTT.

In the case of this clone: A read error may account for a junction end that differs from germline. The chain uses TRBV27 and TRBJ1-1; 7 nucleotides match TRBD1. Germline lookup yields CDR1 MNHEY and CDR2 SMNVEV (reference sequence). The CDR3 spans 16 residues. CDR3 region: CASLRLYRGLKTEAFF. DNA for the CDR3: TGTGCCAGCCTCCGTCTGTACAGGGGCCTGAAGACTGAAGCTTTCTTT.

This rearrangement joins TRBV10-1 to TRBJ2-5; possible D gene TRBD1, 7 bases. This CDR3 has 14 amino acids. The germline V gene encodes CDR1 WNHNN and CDR2 SYGVQD (reference sequence). V was clipped by 3 bases and J by 2 bases, with 10 bases between them. CDR3 sequence: CASSDAGQQETQYF. In nucleotides, the CDR3 is TGCGCCAGCAGTGATGCGGGACAGCAAGAGACCCAGTACTTC.

This chain links TRBV7-2 with TRBJ1-1, with D hard to call. CDR3 length: 15 residues. CDR1 is SGHTA, CDR2 FQGNSA, per germline. V was cut by 4 bases and J by 1 base, with 13 bases left in between. The CDR3 DNA is TGTGCCAGCAGCTGGCCCCTGGGCGGGAACACTGAAGCTTTCTTT. Residues: CASSWPLGGNTEAFF.